The entry that follows covers one T cell receptor (beta chain) sequence. Every single donor had a roughly 2.7 ml blood sample drawn. The data belong to a study of monozygotic twins with inflammatory bowel disease. With eight separate reactions per sample, the authors made cDNA. After re-calling the 5' RACE reads, TCRdb lists one entry per CDR3 protein, DNA absent. The repertoire table contains some 440,000 distinct CDR3 sequences. The CDR3 is made up of 13 amino acids. Per germline, CDR1 KGHDR and CDR2 SFDVKD. This TCR came from a human donor with ulcerative colitis or Crohn's disease, or a healthy co-twin of an affected twin (not recorded which). The V and J genes are TRBV24-1 and TRBJ2-2. Sequences were obtained from blood. This CDR3 is CATSEGLTGELFF.